The sequence of this T cell receptor beta chain was determined in a study of beta chain features in type 1 diabetes. Study-level points and caveats: Within each of all four CD4+ subsets, Type 1 diabetes patients had TCRB CDR3s that were moderately but significantly shorter. Possibly, sequencing cDNA over-represented cells that had high TCR expression levels.

V was trimmed by 3 bases and J by 2 bases, leaving 13 bases between them. This CDR3 has 15 amino acids. Germline V lookup: CDR1 KGHSH, CDR2 LQKENI. Sequenced material consisted of expressed TCRB transcripts (all of the isolated RNA was reverse transcribed). Sequencing used immunoSEQ multiplex PCR; TCRdb keeps in-frame clones, though not all of them. The table lists under 350,000 clones, roughly an eighth of them singletons. As concerns this clone: Its antigen is unknown.

The clonotype originates from a man aged 30 to 45 with type 1 diabetes. The sample comprised naive CD4+ T cells from blood. V gene TRBV18 combines with J gene TRBJ1-2; tentative D call: TRBD1 (6 bases). The CDR3 loop is CASSPRQDPNYGYTF. CDR3 DNA sequence: TGTGCCAGCTCACCCCGACAGGATCCCAACTATGGCTACACCTTC.